The clone carrying this T cell receptor (beta chain) has a count of ten or more. Assembly of TCR beta libraries relied on iRepertoire HTBI primers together with Arm-PCR of CDR3 regions. TCRdb re-analysed the multiplex PCR reads in MiXCR, keeping a single row per CDR3 protein. The sample records around 500,000 distinct CDR3 sequences, less than 25% being singletons. This sample was included in a study of regulatory T cells in long-lasting Graves disease. As to time point: persistent/refractory GD, antithyroid drugs over 5 years with positive TRAb. RNA isolated from PBMCs was used to make the TCR library. CDR1 is DFQATT, CDR2 SNEGSKA, per germline (reference sequence). J lost 7 bases, V lost 5 bases, and 5 bases had no gene match. This CDR3 region has 12 residues.

This sequence originates from a female donor with Graves disease. The rearrangement links TRBV20-1 to TRBJ2-5; 9 nucleotides match TRBD1. Source: peripheral blood mononuclear cells (PBMCs), taken when the disease was refractory, from a patient treated with antithyroid drugs. CDR3 loop: CSALGQGVTQYF. CDR3 nucleotides: TGCAGTGCTTTGGGACAGGGCGTGACCCAGTACTTC.